This entry lists 8 T cell receptor beta chains sequenced from one sample in a study of long-term antiretroviral therapy in people with HIV. Assay version v3.0 of immunoSEQ was used, and it was run at survey level. Assay used: immunoSEQ multiplex PCR; TCRdb lists only in-frame clones, some missing. The sample lists under 8,500 clones, roughly 85% occurring once. The sample was unsorted PBMCs, taken 3.7 years after starting antiretroviral therapy. These receptors were collected from a woman in her fifties or sixties with HIV.

This chain connects TRBV6-5 to TRBJ1-4, with no clear D. Germline V gene data show CDR1 as MNHEY and CDR2 as SVGAGI. This CDR3 is 15 amino acids long. The V end was cut by 5 bases, the J end by 5 bases, with 15 bases between. CDR3 in DNA: TGTGCCAGCAGTAGGACTGGGGTGGGGAATGAAAAACTGTTTTTT. Amino acids: CASSRTGVGNEKLFF.

A single count supports this clone. J is TRBJ1-1 and V is TRBV6-5; tentative D call: TRBD1 (5 bases). This CDR3 is built from 15 residues. CDR1 is MNHEY, CDR2 SVGAGI, per germline. V was cut by 5 bases and J by 0 bases, with 13 bases left in between. As DNA, the CDR3 is TGTGCCAGCAGTCCCGAGGGGCTATTGAACACTGAAGCTTTCTTT. It codes for CASSPEGLLNTEAFF.

The rearrangement joins TRBV4-3 to TRBJ2-2; D is undetermined. Germline V gene sequence: CDR1 LGHNA, CDR2 YSLEER. V was trimmed by 0 bases and J by 7 bases, leaving 12 bases between them. This CDR3 spans 15 amino acids. The CDR3 DNA is TGCGCCAGCAGCCAAGATTCGTACTCCGTCGGGGAGCTGTTTTTT. Translation gives CASSQDSYSVGELFF.

The genes are TRBV5-5 and TRBJ2-3, with D unclear. Germline V CDR1 and CDR2: SGHKS, YYEKEE (reference sequence). Trimming shortened V by 2 bases and J by 1 base, and 11 bases separated the two germline ends. CDR3 length equals 15 residues. In DNA, the CDR3 is TGTGCCAGCAGCTTTCGTCCTAGGGGCACAGATACGCAGTATTTT. It yields the protein CASSFRPRGTDTQYF. Combining the CDR3 with reference TRBV5-5 and TRBJ2-3 gives the whole variable domain DAGVTQSPTHLIKTRGQQVTLRCSPISGHKSVSWYQQVLGQGPQFIFQYYEKEERGRGNFPDRFSARQFPNYSSELNVNALLLGDSALYLCASSFRPRGTDTQYFGPGTRLTVL.

This sequence joins TRBV19 and TRBJ1-4, with 7 bases matching TRBD1. V shed 6 bases and J 1 base; nucleotides not matched to a gene: 5. The CDR3 loop spans 15 amino acids. Per the germline V gene, CDR1 is LNHDA and CDR2 is SQIVND (reference sequence). The DNA for the CDR3 is TGTGCCAGTAGCAACCACAGGGGAACTAATGAAAAACTGTTTTTT. Residues: CASSNHRGTNEKLFF.

CDR3: CASSIWGGWGNEQFF. CDR3 coding DNA: TGTGCCAGTAGTATATGGGGAGGATGGGGCAATGAGCAGTTCTTC. The chain joins TRBV19 to TRBJ2-1, with D possibly TRBD2 on 6 matching bases. The germline gives CDR1 LNHDA, CDR2 SQIVND (reference sequence). This CDR3 is 15 amino acids long. Trimming shortened V by 2 bases and J by 6 bases, and 14 bases separated the two germline ends.

J is TRBJ2-7 and V is TRBV28; tentative D call: TRBD2 (5 bases). This CDR3 spans 12 amino acids. Germline CDR1 and CDR2: MDHEN and SYDVKM. CDR3: CASGGPGREQYF. The CDR3 coding sequence is TGTGCTTCAGGAGGACCCGGCCGGGAGCAGTACTTC. Full variable domain (missing parts from reference TRBV28 and TRBJ2-7): DVKVTQSSRYLVKRTGEKVFLECVQDMDHENMFWYRQDPGLGLRLIYFSYDVKMKEKGDIPEGYSVSREKKERFSLILESASTNQTSMYLCASGGPGREQYFGPGTRLTVT.

The rearrangement uses TRBV7-6 and TRBJ2-1; D remains unclear. Trimming stripped 1 base from V and 3 bases from J, with 7 bases between. This CDR3 region has 14 residues. Per the germline V gene, CDR1 is SGHVS and CDR2 is FNYEAQ. The CDR3 DNA sequence: TGTGCCAGCAGCTTAGGCACGGTCTACAATGAGCAGTTCTTC. Translated, it gives CASSLGTVYNEQFF.